The rows below give T cell receptor beta chains drawn from one sample of a study of cytomegalovirus exposure and HLA in healthy donors. TCRdb's copy holds only in-frame clones and misses some; the assay was immunoSEQ multiplex PCR. The data contain 95,000 to 150,000 clones, just under 75% of them seen just once; the ten biggest clones take up about 4.9%. Sample: PBMCs. The receptors come from a man in his sixties in good health and CMV-seropositive. CDR3s include the opening cysteine and the closing phenylalanine or tryptophan. D genes are given only for firm matches. Only part of the rows carry a size: once, few, many, or a class if the clone is expanded.

j_call clone_size d_call v_call cdr3_nt cdr3_aa
TRBJ2-1 - TRBD2 TRBV2 TGTGCCAGCAGTCAGCGGGGGTCAACTTACCTCTCCTACAATGAGCAGTTCTTC CASSQRGSTYLSYNEQFF
TRBJ1-3 - - TRBV6-5 TGTGCCAGCAGTTACCGGACAGCCGAAGACACCATATATTTT CASSYRTAEDTIYF
TRBJ2-1 - TRBD2 TRBV2 TGTGCCAGCAGTGAGGGCGGGGGGGATTACAATGAGCAGTTCTTC CASSEGGGDYNEQFF
TRBJ2-3 - - TRBV15 TGTGCCACCAGCCATAGGCTGACGGGGACAGATACGCAGTATTTT CATSHRLTGTDTQYF
TRBJ1-5 few - TRBV4-1 TGCGCCAGTAACTCACCCCAATATGACAGCTCCAATCAGCCCCAGCATTTT CASNSPQYDSSNQPQHF
TRBJ2-3 - - TRBV9 TGTGCCAGCAGCGTAGAGGGTCGGGGACTGGCGAGCACAGATACGCAGTATTTT CASSVEGRGLASTDTQYF
TRBJ1-2 - TRBD1 TRBV4-1 TGCGCCAGCAGCCAAGGAGGAGGACAGGAGGTGAATGGCTACACCTTC CASSQGGGQEVNGYTF
TRBJ1-1 - TRBD1 TRBV27 TGTGCCAGCAGTCTTACCGGGACAGGGGATGCTTTCTTT CASSLTGTGDAFF
TRBJ2-5 few - TRBV9 TGTGCCAGCAGCAAATCCAACGCCCCCTGGGCAGCAGAGACCCAGTACTTC CASSKSNAPWAAETQYF
TRBJ2-2 once TRBD2 TRBV5-1 TGCGCCAGCAGCTTGGCAGCGGGGCGCGCCACCGGGGAGCTGTTTTTT CASSLAAGRATGELFF
TRBJ1-1 - - TRBV30 TGTGCCTGGAGTGTACTCCCTAACACTGAAGCTTTCTTT CAWSVLPNTEAFF
TRBJ1-6 - TRBD1 TRBV6-1 TGTGCCAGCAGTGGACAGGGGAGTTCACCCCTCCACTTT CASSGQGSSPLHF
TRBJ1-2 - TRBD1 TRBV10-3 TGTGCCATCAGCGCGACAGGGATCGATGGCTACACCTTC CAISATGIDGYTF
TRBJ2-1 - TRBD2 TRBV7-9 TGTGCCAGCAGCTTAGGGTTAGCGGGGGTTGAGCAGTTCTTC CASSLGLAGVEQFF
TRBJ2-5 - - TRBV6-5 TGTGCCAGCAGTTACGCGGGGACTGGGACCCAGTACTTC CASSYAGTGTQYF
TRBJ2-1 - - TRBV2 TGTGCCAGCAGCCAAATAAGGGGGACGGGGAATGAGCAGTTCTTC CASSQIRGTGNEQFF
TRBJ1-2 - - TRBV11-2 TGTGCCAGCAGCATATTACAGGGCTATGGCTACACCTTC CASSILQGYGYTF
TRBJ2-4 - TRBD1 TRBV10-1 TGCGCCAGCAGGGGACAGGGCGAGCCTTCAGCCAAAAACATTCAGTACTTC CASRGQGEPSAKNIQYF